One and the same sample provided the 22 T cell receptor beta chains below, sequenced in a study of identical twins. MiXCR, applied by TCRdb to the 5' RACE reads, yields one record per CDR3 protein. The table records about 700,000 distinct CDR3 sequences, approximately 6% of them present only once. The sample consisted of naive T cells sorted from blood. These receptor sequences come from a man aged 18-30 years in good health.

This clonotype was detected only a few times. The rearrangement uses TRBV5-6 and TRBJ2-3; no clear D. The CDR3 contains 13 residues. V lost 4 bases to trimming and J lost 6 bases, with 12 bases between them. Germline V lookup: CDR1 SGHDT, CDR2 YYEEEE. The DNA of the CDR3 is TGTGCCAGCAGCGCCTCTCCTCTGGATACGCAGTATTTT. Protein product: CASSASPLDTQYF.

The V call is TRBV10-3, the J call TRBJ1-5, with 8 bases aligning to TRBD1. Per the germline V gene, CDR1 is ENHRY and CDR2 is SYGVKD. After removal of 3 bases from V and 6 bases from J, the junction contained 19 bases not matched to a gene. This CDR3 has 19 residues. The CDR3 reads CAISDPGLGQQGVGQPQHF. The CDR3 DNA reads TGTGCCATCAGTGATCCAGGGTTAGGGCAACAGGGGGTCGGTCAGCCCCAGCATTTT.

This clonotype has ten or more counts. This chain uses TRBV7-9 with TRBJ2-5, with unresolved D. Trimming took 1 base from V and 3 from J, leaving 15 bases between them. The CDR3 is made up of 16 amino acids. The germline V gene encodes CDR1 SEHNR and CDR2 FQNEAQ (reference sequence). CDR3 region: CASSLERLPGEETQYF. For the CDR3, the DNA is TGTGCCAGCAGCTTAGAACGCCTGCCAGGCGAAGAGACCCAGTACTTC. The full variable domain, its missing parts supplied by reference TRBV7-9 and TRBJ2-5, is DTGVSQNPRHKITKRGQNVTFRCDPISEHNRLYWYRQTLGQGPEFLTYFQNEAQLEKSRLLSDRFSAERPKGSFSTLEIQRTEQGDSAMYLCASSLERLPGEETQYFGPGTRLLVL.

This clonotype was picked up many times. V and J are TRBV2 and TRBJ2-3; 8 positions match TRBD2. The ends lost 4 bases at V and 0 bases at J; junction bases unmatched: 6. CDR3 length: 16 amino acids. Looked up from germline, CDR1 is SNHLY and CDR2 is FYNNEI. The CDR3 nucleotides are TGTGCCAGCAGTGCTTGGGCTAGCGGGAGCACAGATACGCAGTATTTT. Protein: CASSAWASGSTDTQYF.

This sequence joins TRBV6-5 and TRBJ2-2; D is uncertain. Germline-derived CDR1 and CDR2 are MNHEY and SVGAGI. The V end was cut by 7 bases, the J end by 6 bases, with 9 bases between. This CDR3 is built from 12 residues. The CDR3 loop is CASTTSSGELFF. CDR3 sequence (DNA): TGTGCCAGCACCACCAGCTCCGGGGAGCTGTTTTTT.

The genes are TRBV11-2 and TRBJ2-2, with 8 positions matching TRBD2. The CDR3 is 15 amino acids. V lost 6 bases, J lost 6 bases, and 9 bases stayed unmatched. The germline V gene has CDR1 SGHAT and CDR2 FQNNGV. This CDR3 reads CASSLSGSLPGELFF. The CDR3 DNA sequence: TGTGCCAGCAGTTTGAGCGGGAGTCTCCCCGGGGAGCTGTTTTTT.

This chain uses TRBV7-8 with TRBJ2-3, with 10 bases fitting TRBD2. The V gene's germline CDR1 is SGHVS and CDR2 FQNEAQ. This CDR3 contains 16 residues. Trimming at V came to 7 bases and at J to 3 bases, leaving 10 bases not matched to a gene. The CDR3, as DNA: TGTGCCAGCACCCCTCTAGCGGGAGTAGGAACAGATACGCAGTATTTT. It yields the protein CASTPLAGVGTDTQYF.

In this sample, this clonotype turned up many times. The chain carries TRBV30 and TRBJ2-2; tentative D call: TRBD2 (5 bases). The CDR3 is made up of 13 amino acids. Germline V CDR1 and CDR2: GTSNPN, SVGIG (reference sequence). The V and J ends lost 4 bases and 3 bases respectively, with 9 bases between them. The CDR3 nucleotides read TGTGCCTGGAAGTTCGGGGACACCGGGGAGCTGTTTTTT. Protein: CAWKFGDTGELFF.

This clonotype occurred many times. This chain connects TRBV30 to TRBJ2-7; D uncertain. Per germline, CDR1 GTSNPN and CDR2 SVGIG (reference sequence). CDR3 length: 14 residues. V gave up 0 bases and J gave up 1 base, with 10 bases separating them. CDR3 coding DNA: TGTGCCTGGAGTGTAGGCGCCGGATCCTACGAGCAGTACTTC. It yields the protein CAWSVGAGSYEQYF.

This clonotype was counted at least ten times. The J gene is TRBJ2-5, the V gene TRBV9; a possible D gene is TRBD2 (7 bases). The germline V gene encodes CDR1 SGDLS and CDR2 YYNGEE. Trimming stripped 4 bases from V and 3 bases from J, with 22 bases between. This CDR3 region has 17 residues. In DNA, the CDR3 is TGTGCCAGCAGCCCCCGAGGGGGGGGAGAAGGGGAAGAGACCCAGTACTTC. Translation gives CASSPRGGGEGEETQYF.

This clonotype was recorded at least ten times. This chain connects TRBV6-1 to TRBJ1-5, with TRBD1 matching over 10 bases. The CDR3 extends over 14 amino acids. V was pared by 6 bases and J by 6 bases, with 5 bases of the junction left unmatched. From germline, CDR1 is MNHNS and CDR2 SASEGT. The DNA of the CDR3 is TGTGCCAGCAGCGACAGGGGGCTGGGTCAGCCCCAGCATTTT. Translation: CASSDRGLGQPQHF.

This clonotype was counted between two and nine times. The chain couples TRBV5-1 to TRBJ2-1; 9 bases are shared with TRBD2. The CDR3 length is 16 residues. The germline CDR1 and CDR2 sequences are SGHRS and YFSETQ. Trimming removed 0 bases from V and 8 bases from J; junction bases left unmatched: 9. DNA of the CDR3: TGCGCCAGCAGCTTGGCCGGACTAGCGTTGATCGATGAGCAGTTCTTC. Translation: CASSLAGLALIDEQFF.

A few counts support this clonotype. J is TRBJ2-7 and V is TRBV25-1; D is tentatively TRBD1 or TRBD2 (5 bases each). Trimming left V 5 bases short and J 5 bases short, with 16 bases between. The CDR3 extends over 14 amino acids. Germline V gene lookup returns CDR1 MGHDK and CDR2 SYGVNS. CDR3 sequence: CASSSGQGLHEQYF. As DNA, the CDR3 is TGTGCCAGCAGTTCGGGGCAGGGTTTGCACGAGCAGTACTTC.

This clonotype was found a few times. The V call is TRBV20-1, the J call TRBJ1-1; weak D call: TRBD1 (6 bases). There are 15 residues in the CDR3. The V and J ends lost 1 base and 5 bases respectively, with 17 bases between them. Germline V gene sequence: CDR1 DFQATT, CDR2 SNEGSKA (reference sequence). CDR3: CSARAVQGSGTEAFF. The DNA of the CDR3 is TGCAGTGCTAGAGCCGTTCAGGGGAGTGGTACTGAAGCTTTCTTT.

The table lists this clonotype with many counts. This sequence joins TRBV12-3 or TRBV12-4 and TRBJ2-7; TRBD1 might be the D (5 bases). V was trimmed by 5 bases and J by 0 bases, leaving 11 bases between them. This CDR3 contains 14 residues. CDR3: CASSPTDISYEQYF. CDR3 bases: TGTGCCAGCAGTCCAACGGACATCTCCTACGAGCAGTACTTC.

This clonotype appeared many times. The chain joins TRBV29-1 to TRBJ1-4; no reliable D call. Germline CDR1 reads SQVTM; CDR2 reads ANQGSEA. CDR3 size: 11 residues. The V end lost 6 bases, the J end lost 6 bases, and 8 bases lay between the germline ends. As DNA, the CDR3 is TGCAGCGTCTTGAAATATGAAAAACTGTTTTTT. It translates to CSVLKYEKLFF.

A few counts support this clonotype. The V and J genes are TRBV4-2 and TRBJ2-1; D is undetermined. CDR3 size: 14 residues. Germline lookup yields CDR1 LGHNA and CDR2 YNFKEQ. V lost 0 bases, J lost 7 bases, and 10 bases lay in between. DNA of the CDR3: TGTGCCAGCAGCCAAGAAGCAGGCTCGAATGAGCAGTTCTTC. Protein product: CASSQEAGSNEQFF.

This clonotype appeared many times. V gene TRBV7-2 combines with J gene TRBJ2-5, with 7 bases matching TRBD2. This CDR3 has 13 residues. J gave up 5 bases and V 6 bases, and 6 bases lay outside the gene matches. In germline, CDR1 is SGHTA, CDR2 FQGNSA. CDR3 DNA sequence: TGTGCCAGCAGTTTCCCCGGGGGGGAGACCCAGTACTTC. Translating gives CASSFPGGETQYF.

This clonotype was counted at least ten times. CDR3 coding DNA: TGTGCCACCAGAGCCACCGGGGAGCTGTTTTTT. This sequence encodes CATRATGELFF. The rearrangement uses TRBV15 and TRBJ2-2; D remains unclear. V lost 6 bases to trimming and J lost 4 bases, with 3 bases between them. The CDR3 is made up of 11 amino acids. From germline, CDR1 is LNHNV and CDR2 YYDKDF (reference sequence).

The sample holds a few counts of this clonotype. The chain has TRBV12-3 or TRBV12-4 and TRBJ2-5; TRBD2 agrees at 14 bases. The CDR3 spans 16 residues. Unmatched junction bases numbered 8, after V lost 6 bases and J lost 5 bases. The DNA for the CDR3 is TGTGCCAGCAGGCCCCCGACTAGCGGGAGGGGTGAGACCCAGTACTTC. Translation: CASRPPTSGRGETQYF.

This clonotype was seen many times. V and J are TRBV20-1 and TRBJ2-7; D might be TRBD1 or TRBD2, each matching 7 bases. The germline V gene encodes CDR1 DFQATT and CDR2 SNEGSKA (reference sequence). This CDR3 has 13 amino acids. This CDR3 reads CSADREGSYEQYF. The CDR3 bases are TGCAGCGCTGACAGGGAGGGGTCCTACGAGCAGTACTTC.

This clonotype was seen repeatedly, ten times or more. The chain couples TRBV10-3 to TRBJ2-1; a possible D gene is TRBD2 (5 bases). This CDR3 has 14 residues. Germline loops: CDR1 ENHRY, CDR2 SYGVKD. V gave up 10 bases and J gave up 0 bases, with 13 bases separating them. The DNA of the CDR3 is TGTGCCACCCAGGACGGACTCTCCTACAATGAGCAGTTCTTC. The encoded protein is CATQDGLSYNEQFF.